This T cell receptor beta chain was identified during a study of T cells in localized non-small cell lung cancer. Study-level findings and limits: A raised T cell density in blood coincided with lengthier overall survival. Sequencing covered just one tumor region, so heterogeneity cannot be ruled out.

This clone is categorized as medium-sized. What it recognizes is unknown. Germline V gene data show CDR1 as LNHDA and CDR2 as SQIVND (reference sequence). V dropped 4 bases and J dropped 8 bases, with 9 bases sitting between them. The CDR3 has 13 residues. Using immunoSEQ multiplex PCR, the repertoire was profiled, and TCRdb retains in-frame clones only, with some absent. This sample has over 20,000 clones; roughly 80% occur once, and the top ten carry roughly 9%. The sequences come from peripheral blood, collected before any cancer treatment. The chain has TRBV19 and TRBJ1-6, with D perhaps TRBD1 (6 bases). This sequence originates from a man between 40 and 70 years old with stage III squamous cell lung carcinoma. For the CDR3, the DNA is TGTGCCAGTAGTAACAGGGAATATTCACCCCTCCACTTT. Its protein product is CASSNREYSPLHF.